Shown below are 12 T cell receptor beta chains from a single sample sequenced in a study of blood T cell repertoires in COVID-19. Libraries were prepared by immunoSEQ multiplex PCR; TCRdb keeps only in-frame clonotypes and omits some of them. In the table there are roughly 100,000 clones, 85% to 95% of which are singletons. What was sequenced was peripheral blood. The receptors originated from a woman between 45 and 65 years old in a cohort sampled during active COVID-19.

The chain links TRBV7-9 to TRBJ1-2, with 10 bases fitting TRBD1. The junction had 11 bases not matched to a gene; V was cut back by 5 bases and J by 5 bases. Germline CDR1 and CDR2: SEHNR and FQNEAQ (reference sequence). This CDR3 is 16 amino acids long. CDR3 DNA: TGTGCCAGCAGCCCGAATACGGGACAGGGGATATATGGCTACACCTTC. This gives the protein CASSPNTGQGIYGYTF.

The chain links TRBV19 to TRBJ1-1; 10 bases fit TRBD1. From germline, CDR1 is LNHDA and CDR2 SQIVND (reference sequence). V dropped 6 bases and J dropped 2; count of bases not matched to a gene: 3. This CDR3 has 14 amino acids. CDR3 amino acids: CASRRDRGNTEAFF. DNA for the CDR3: TGTGCCAGTAGAAGGGACAGGGGAAACACTGAAGCTTTCTTT.

This chain uses TRBV7-8 with TRBJ1-4; 7 bases are shared with TRBD1. The CDR3 spans 16 residues. V lost 5 bases to trimming and J lost 6 bases; unmatched junction nucleotides: 12. CDR1 and CDR2 (germline): SGHVS, FQNEAQ. This chain's CDR3 is CASSPTYRQGDEKLFF. CDR3 nucleotide sequence: TGTGCCAGCAGCCCTACTTATAGACAGGGTGATGAAAAACTGTTTTTT.

This rearrangement joins TRBV10-3 to TRBJ2-2; maybe TRBD1 (6 bases). Germline V gene sequence: CDR1 ENHRY, CDR2 SYGVKD. This CDR3 spans 12 amino acids. V gave up 10 bases and J gave up 5 bases, with 11 bases separating them. The CDR3 DNA is TGTGCCACACAGCAGGGGACCGGGGAGCTGTTTTTT. It encodes CATQQGTGELFF.

The V and J genes are TRBV4-1 and TRBJ2-1; 7 nucleotides match TRBD2. CDR1 and CDR2 from the germline V gene are MGHRA and YSYEKL. This CDR3 comprises 13 residues. Trimming at V came to 4 bases and at J to 8 bases, leaving 5 bases not matched to a gene. The CDR3 bases are TGCGCCAGCAGCCCGCAGCGGGGACATGAGCAGTTCTTC. Residues: CASSPQRGHEQFF.

The chain is built from TRBV5-6 and TRBJ2-3; D uncertain. Trimming cost V 6 bases and J 3 bases, with 14 bases left between them. The germline gives CDR1 SGHDT, CDR2 YYEEEE. CDR3 size: 14 residues. The CDR3 bases are TGTGCCAGCAACTTTGGGTGGGCAACAGATACGCAGTATTTT. Amino acid sequence: CASNFGWATDTQYF. Full variable domain (missing parts from reference TRBV5-6 and TRBJ2-3): DAGVTQSPTHLIKTRGQQVTLRCSPKSGHDTVSWYQQALGQGPQFIFQYYEEEERQRGNFPDRFSGHQFPNYSSELNVNALLLGDSALYLCASNFGWATDTQYFGPGTRLTVL.

The V gene is TRBV12-3 or TRBV12-4, the J gene TRBJ1-1; 7 nucleotides line up with TRBD1. V was clipped by 3 bases and J by 4 bases; unmatched bases: 2. The CDR3 loop spans 13 amino acids. The CDR3 reads CASSFGTVTEAFF. The DNA for the CDR3 is TGTGCCAGCAGTTTCGGGACAGTCACTGAAGCTTTCTTT.

The chain carries TRBV28 and TRBJ1-2, with 8 bases identical to TRBD1. The length of the CDR3 is 16 residues. V dropped 5 bases and J dropped 4; count of bases not matched to a gene: 12. CDR1 and CDR2 from the germline V gene are MDHEN and SYDVKM. For the CDR3, the DNA is TGTGCCAGCAGTCCTAATACTGGACAGGGTGGCTATGGCTACACCTTC. Translation gives CASSPNTGQGGYGYTF.

This sequence joins TRBV7-8 and TRBJ2-7; D is possibly TRBD2 (6 bases). CDR3 length: 12 residues. V lost 4 bases, J lost 8 bases, and 12 bases lay in between. Germline lookup yields CDR1 SGHVS and CDR2 FQNEAQ. CDR3 loop: CASSSTGVKQYF. DNA of the CDR3: TGTGCCAGCAGCTCCACGGGGGTAAAGCAGTACTTC.

The chain is built from TRBV9 and TRBJ1-4; unclear D gene. V lost 0 bases to trimming and J lost 4 bases, with 10 bases between them. Germline V gene lookup returns CDR1 SGDLS and CDR2 YYNGEE. This CDR3 is 15 amino acids long. CDR3 sequence: CASSVGGVSNEKLFF. In DNA form, the CDR3 reads TGTGCCAGCAGCGTAGGAGGAGTCAGTAATGAAAAACTGTTTTTT.

This rearrangement joins TRBV5-1 to TRBJ2-3; 9 bases agree with TRBD1. Germline assignment: CDR1 SGHRS and CDR2 YFSETQ. The CDR3 has 15 residues. V gave up 0 bases and J gave up 3 bases; unmatched junction bases: 2. In DNA, the CDR3 is TGCGCCAGCAGCTTGGGGACAGGGGTTACAGATACGCAGTATTTT. This translates into CASSLGTGVTDTQYF.

The chain couples TRBV11-2 to TRBJ2-2, with a weak D call TRBD1 (6 bases). This CDR3 spans 16 amino acids. V gave up 1 base and J gave up 4 bases, with 13 bases separating them. Germline V gene data show CDR1 as SGHAT and CDR2 as FQNNGV. The CDR3 sequence is CASSLANRAGTGELFF. For the CDR3, the DNA is TGTGCCAGCAGCTTAGCTAACAGGGCGGGCACCGGGGAGCTGTTTTTT.